These T cell receptor beta chains were read from a single sample in a study of regulatory T cells in long-lasting Graves disease. TCRdb re-called the multiplex PCR reads with MiXCR, one entry per CDR3 protein. The sample holds some 220,000 distinct CDR3 sequences, less than 20% seen once. The same sample was also used in a study of T cells in Graves' hyperthyroidism and ophthalmopathy.

The sample consisted of peripheral blood mononuclear cells (PBMCs), taken at new diagnosis, from a patient treated with antithyroid drugs. These receptors all stem from a woman under 40 with Graves disease. CDR3s include the opening cysteine and the closing phenylalanine or tryptophan. A D gene is named only where the DNA matches it firmly. Rows give clone size only sometimes, using once, few, many, or a class for an expanded clone.

D gene	V gene	clone size	J gene	CDR3 DNA	CDR3 protein
NA	TRBV4-1	many	TRBJ2-3	TGCGCCAGCAGCCAAGATGCCCCGGGCACAGATACGCAGTATTTT	CASSQDAPGTDTQYF
NA	TRBV19	few	TRBJ1-2	TGTGCCAGTAGCCGGGGGGACCCGGGTAGTGGCTACACCTTC	CASSRGDPGSGYTF
TRBD1	TRBV15	many	TRBJ1-4	TGTGCCACCAGCAGCCGGGACAGGGGCTTGCGGGATGAAAAACTGTTTTTT	CATSSRDRGLRDEKLFF
NA	TRBV10-3	many	TRBJ1-2	TGTGCCATCAGTGAATTGGTCGGAACAAGTCTTAACTATGGCTACACCTTC	CAISELVGTSLNYGYTF
TRBD1	TRBV6-1	NA	TRBJ2-5	TGTGCCAGCAGTGAGGAGGACAGGGGGCGGGAGACCCAGTACTTC	CASSEEDRGRETQYF
NA	TRBV3-1	NA	TRBJ1-3	TGTGCCAGCAGCAAGAGGAGTACTGGAAACACCATATATTTT	CASSKRSTGNTIYF
NA	TRBV28	few	TRBJ1-1	TGTGCCAGCAGCCCTCGGGGGAGCACTGAAGCTTTCTTT	CASSPRGSTEAFF
NA	TRBV20-1	many	TRBJ1-2	TGCAGTGCTAGACCCCTTGGTACAGGGAAAAACTCGAACTATGGCTACACCTTC	CSARPLGTGKNSNYGYTF
NA	TRBV30	few	TRBJ2-1	TGTGCCTGGAGGTACATAGAGCCACCGATCTTC	CAWRYIEPPIF
NA	TRBV14	many	TRBJ2-3	TGTGCCAGCAGCCAAAGGGCAGATACGCAGTATTTT	CASSQRADTQYF
NA	TRBV9	NA	TRBJ2-1	TGTGCCAGCAGCGTCCGGAACAATGAGCAGTTCTTC	CASSVRNNEQFF
TRBD1	TRBV18	NA	TRBJ1-5	TGTGCCAGCTCACAGACAGGGGGGGGCAATCAGCCCCAGCATTTT	CASSQTGGGNQPQHF
NA	TRBV5-1	NA	TRBJ2-2	TGCGCCAGCAGCTTGGTACGGGGGCAGACCGGGGAGCTGTTTTTT	CASSLVRGQTGELFF
TRBD1	TRBV5-1	many	TRBJ1-2	TGCGCCAGCAGCTCCGGACAGGGGGCGCCCCGAGGCTACACCTTC	CASSSGQGAPRGYTF
NA	TRBV18	few	TRBJ2-2	TGTGCCAGCTCACCACCTCTCATGGGGCCCGGGGAGCTGTTTTTT	CASSPPLMGPGELFF
NA	TRBV3-1	many	TRBJ2-4	TGTGCCAGCAGCCAAGGAGGGCGGTTGAAAAACATTCAGTACTTC	CASSQGGRLKNIQYF
TRBD2	TRBV11-2	many	TRBJ2-3	TGTGCCAGCAGCTTAGCGCCGGGACTAGCCACGGATACGCAGTATTTT	CASSLAPGLATDTQYF
TRBD1	TRBV20-1	many	TRBJ1-1	TGCAGTGCTACCAGGACAGGGGGGGGGGGCATGAACACTGAAGCTTTCTTT	CSATRTGGGGMNTEAFF
TRBD2	TRBV2	many	TRBJ2-2	TGTGGAGGGAGCAGGGAGGGGAACACCGGGGAGCTGTTTTTT	CGGSREGNTGELFF
NA	TRBV5-1	many	TRBJ2-2	TGCGCCAGCAGCTTGCGAGAACCGGGCGCCGGGGAGCTGTTTTTT	CASSLREPGAGELFF
TRBD2	TRBV4-1	many	TRBJ2-1	TGCGCCAGCAGCCGGGGGGGGGGTCGACCAGTTCTTTACAATGAGCAGTTCTTC	CASSRGGGRPVLYNEQFF
NA	TRBV6-2/TRBV6-3	many	TRBJ2-7	TGTGCCAGCTCCTTCGCCTACGAGCAGTACTTC	CASSFAYEQYF
NA	TRBV5-1	few	TRBJ2-7	TGCGCCAGCAGCTTGAGGGGCGAGTCATCCTCTTCAATCTACGAGCAGTACTTC	CASSLRGESSSSIYEQYF
NA	TRBV20-1	many	TRBJ2-7	TGCAGTGCGGTGAATAGGGGAAGGGATCTGGGATGGTACGAGCAGTACTTC	CSAVNRGRDLGWYEQYF
TRBD1	TRBV7-2	many	TRBJ2-1	TGTGCCAGCAGCTCAGCCGGACAGGGGATAAATGAGCAGTTCTTC	CASSSAGQGINEQFF
NA	TRBV28	many	TRBJ2-5	TGTGCCAGCAGCTCTACAGGCAGGACCCAGTACTTC	CASSSTGRTQYF
TRBD2	TRBV20-1	NA	TRBJ2-7	TGCAGTGCTATAAATAGCGGGGGGAGCTCCTACGAGCAGTACTTC	CSAINSGGSSYEQYF
NA	TRBV12-3/TRBV12-4	few	TRBJ2-7	TGTGCCAGCAGTTCTACGGGCTCCTACGAGCAGTACTTC	CASSSTGSYEQYF
TRBD2	TRBV7-2	many	TRBJ2-3	TGTGCCAGCAGCCCACAGGGACTAGCGGGGGGGAGCACAGATACGCAGTATTTT	CASSPQGLAGGSTDTQYF
NA	TRBV20-1	many	TRBJ1-2	TGCAGTGCCCCACACTCTGGGGGCTACACCTTC	CSAPHSGGYTF
NA	TRBV2	many	TRBJ1-5	TGTGCCAGCAGTGATCAGGGTTCACACAATCAGCCCCAGCATTTT	CASSDQGSHNQPQHF
TRBD2	TRBV3-1	many	TRBJ2-2	TGTGCCAGCAGAAGGACTAGCGGGGCCCGGAACACCGGGGAGCTGTTTTTT	CASRRTSGARNTGELFF
NA	TRBV12-3/TRBV12-4	many	TRBJ1-5	TGTGCCAGCAGTTTACAGGGGAAGGGCAATCAGCCCCAGCATTTT	CASSLQGKGNQPQHF
NA	TRBV30	NA	TRBJ1-3	TGTGCCTGGAGAGATAGGACAGCCAAACTCGGAAACACCATATATTTT	CAWRDRTAKLGNTIYF
NA	TRBV9	many	TRBJ1-2	TGTGCCAGCAGCGTAGACGGCTATGGCTACACCTTC	CASSVDGYGYTF
NA	TRBV10-3	few	TRBJ2-3	TGTGCCATCAGTGCTCACGACCTCCGGGGTCTTAGCACAGATACGCAGTATTTT	CAISAHDLRGLSTDTQYF
NA	TRBV11-3	many	TRBJ1-4	TGTGCCAGCAGTGAACGAGGTGAAAAACTGTTTTTT	CASSERGEKLFF
TRBD1	TRBV2	few	TRBJ2-1	TGTGCCAGCAGACGAGACAGGGTGGACAATGAGCAGTTCTTC	CASRRDRVDNEQFF
NA	TRBV27	few	TRBJ2-1	TGTGCCAGCAGTCCCATCCGACAGCGGAATGAGCAGTTCTTC	CASSPIRQRNEQFF
NA	TRBV27	many	TRBJ2-3	TGTGCCACCCGGGACTTAGTTCCCGATACGCAGTATTTT	CATRDLVPDTQYF
TRBD2	TRBV28	many	TRBJ2-7	TGTGCCAGCAGTTCGAGCGGGAGGGCCCGCGAGCAGTACTTC	CASSSSGRAREQYF
TRBD1	TRBV29-1	NA	TRBJ2-3	TGCAGCGCCGACGGACAGGGGGCGGCAGATACGCAGTATTTT	CSADGQGAADTQYF
NA	TRBV30	many	TRBJ1-6	TGTGCCTGGTCGGCAGGTGGGAATTCACCCCTCCACTTT	CAWSAGGNSPLHF
NA	TRBV30	many	TRBJ1-1	TGTGCCCGCGGGGGTATGAACACTGAAGCTTTCTTT	CARGGMNTEAFF
NA	TRBV7-9	many	TRBJ2-1	TGTGCCAGCAGCTTTCGCTGGGAACGGGTAAATGAGCAGTTCTTC	CASSFRWERVNEQFF
TRBD2	TRBV11-2	many	TRBJ2-7	TGTGCCAGCAGCTCCGCCGGGAGGAACCGTCTCGAGCAGTACTTC	CASSSAGRNRLEQYF
NA	TRBV9	many	TRBJ2-1	TGTGCCAGCAGCCCTCGAATTGGGGAGCAGTTCTTC	CASSPRIGEQFF
TRBD1	TRBV28	NA	TRBJ2-7	TGTGCCAGCAGTGAAACGGGACAGGGGGACGAGCAGTACTTC	CASSETGQGDEQYF